This T cell receptor beta chain derives from a study of CD8+CD57+ T cells in acquired aplastic anemia. Study-wide context: Sorted CD4+ and CD8+ cells gave an average of roughly 3.5 ug of DNA. Study conclusions and caveats: Patients and controls had CD8+ Simpson's diversity values that were not significantly distinct.

A note on this clonotype: Its matching antigen is unknown.

Genomic DNA acted as the template from which TCR beta VDJ combination and CDR3 sequence profiling were carried out. Via MiXCR, TCRdb re-called the reads, giving one row per CDR3 protein. Of some 160,000 distinct CDR3 sequences detected, roughly 48% appear once; the ten largest clones hold 2.5% to 3.5%. CDR1 SGHTA and CDR2 FQGNSA come from the germline V gene. The length of the CDR3 is 15 residues. The V gene end was trimmed by 1 base and the J gene end by 3 bases; junction bases not matched to a gene: 4. Patients included in sequencing had previously demonstrated CD8+CD57+ cell expansion by flow cytometry. Each patient carried a diagnosis of severe acquired aplastic anemia.

The receptor was derived from a human donor with aplastic anemia. The chain has TRBV7-2 and TRBJ2-7, with 9 bases matching TRBD1. The sequenced material came from sorted CD4+, CD8+, or CD8+CD57+ T cells (not recorded which) from PBMCs. CDR3 loop: CASSLGGGQGYEQYF. In DNA form, the CDR3 reads TGTGCCAGCAGCTTAGGCGGGGGACAGGGCTACGAGCAGTACTTC. Filled out from reference TRBV7-2 and TRBJ2-7, the complete variable domain reads GAGVSQSPSNKVTEKGKDVELRCDPISGHTALYWYRQSLGQGLEFLIYFQGNSAPDKSGLPSDRFSAERTGGSVSTLTIQRTQQEDSAVYLCASSLGGGQGYEQYFGPGTRLTVT.